One sample yielded the 23 T cell receptor beta chains listed below, sequenced in a study of blood T cell repertoires in COVID-19. TCRdb keeps only in-frame clones here, not all; method: immunoSEQ multiplex PCR. This sample has 80,000 to 95,000 clones, with 70% to 85% found just once. Sequencing input: peripheral blood. These TCRs come from a woman aged 50 to 65 with acute or convalescent COVID-19.

The chain recombines TRBV27 with TRBJ1-2, with 9 bases fitting TRBD1. J lost 3 bases, V lost 8 bases, and 10 bases had no gene match. This CDR3 has 15 amino acids. Germline CDR1 reads MNHEY; CDR2 reads SMNVEV (reference sequence). CDR3 residues: CASAPRTGAYYGYTF. The DNA for the CDR3 is TGTGCCAGCGCCCCCCGGACAGGGGCTTACTATGGCTACACCTTC.

Here the CDR3 reads CASSRGLGDSPLHF. The CDR3 DNA reads as TGTGCCAGCAGCCGGGGACTGGGCGATTCACCCCTCCACTTT. The chain is built from TRBV4-2 and TRBJ1-6, with a possible D match to TRBD1 (5 bases). Trimming removed 4 bases from V and 8 bases from J, with 12 bases in between. From germline, CDR1 is LGHNA and CDR2 YNFKEQ. The CDR3 is 14 amino acids.

Here the CDR3 reads CASSLAPDRVRGKLFF. The DNA for the CDR3 is TGTGCCAGCAGCTTAGCTCCGGACAGGGTACGAGGAAAACTGTTTTTT. V usage is TRBV11-2 and J usage is TRBJ1-4; 8 bases align to TRBD1. The CDR3 is made up of 16 amino acids. CDR1 SGHAT and CDR2 FQNNGV come from the germline V gene. The V gene end was trimmed by 1 base and the J gene end by 10 bases; junction bases not matched to a gene: 11.

This chain connects TRBV4-2 to TRBJ2-7; 11 nucleotides match TRBD2. The CDR3 totals 16 residues. Germline V gene data show CDR1 as LGHNA and CDR2 as YNFKEQ. V shed 1 base and J 0 bases; nucleotides not matched to a gene: 2. The CDR3 coding sequence is TGTGCCAGCAGCCAAGTGGGGACTAGCGGCTCCTACGAGCAGTACTTC. As protein: CASSQVGTSGSYEQYF.

The gene calls are TRBV28 and TRBJ2-5; 9 positions agree with TRBD2. From germline, CDR1 is MDHEN and CDR2 SYDVKM. The CDR3 has 15 residues. The V gene end was trimmed by 7 bases and the J gene end by 5 bases; junction bases not matched to a gene: 11. CDR3: CASTTLRGGLETQYF. DNA of the CDR3: TGTGCCAGCACCACTTTGCGGGGGGGCCTGGAGACCCAGTACTTC.

This chain joins TRBV10-3 and TRBJ1-4; D is unclear. The CDR3 sequence is 14 residues long. The V end lost 2 bases, the J end lost 5 bases, and 9 bases lay between the germline ends. The germline CDR1 and CDR2 sequences are ENHRY and SYGVKD. This CDR3 is CAISEGVANEKLFF. The CDR3 nucleotides are TGTGCCATCAGTGAGGGAGTGGCGAATGAAAAACTGTTTTTT.

V is TRBV3-1 (or the pseudogene TRBV3-2) and J is TRBJ2-7; TRBD1 agrees at 12 bases. The CDR3 is made up of 13 amino acids. The V gene's germline CDR1 is LGHDT and CDR2 YNNKEL (reference sequence). After removal of 8 bases from V and 6 bases from J, the junction contained 5 bases not matched to a gene. CDR3 loop: CASAGQGAGEQYF. The CDR3 region has the DNA TGTGCCAGCGCGGGACAGGGGGCTGGCGAGCAGTACTTC.

This chain connects TRBV30 to TRBJ1-2; D remains unclear. V lost 4 bases and J 5 bases, leaving 14 bases between the germline ends. The germline V gene encodes CDR1 GTSNPN and CDR2 SVGIG (reference sequence). The CDR3 contains 13 residues. CDR3 residues: CAWTLLGGYGYTF. For the CDR3, the DNA is TGTGCCTGGACCCTACTCGGCGGGTATGGCTACACCTTC.

This chain connects TRBV3-1 (or the pseudogene TRBV3-2) to TRBJ1-1, with D perhaps TRBD1 (6 bases). Looked up from germline, CDR1 is LGHDT and CDR2 is YNNKEL (reference sequence). This CDR3 contains 16 residues. V lost 2 bases and J lost 0, with 13 bases in between. The CDR3 sequence: CASSQIFQGLNTEAFF. The CDR3 bases are TGTGCCAGCAGCCAAATTTTTCAGGGGCTGAACACTGAAGCTTTCTTT.

This rearrangement joins TRBV12-3 or TRBV12-4 to TRBJ2-7, with 8 bases that match TRBD1. The CDR3 contains 13 residues. Unmatched junction bases numbered 4, after V lost 3 bases and J lost 6 bases. CDR3 sequence (DNA): TGTGCCAGCAGTTTTCAGGGGGCTGTCGAGCAGTACTTC. It codes for CASSFQGAVEQYF.

The genes are TRBV5-1 and TRBJ1-3; 7 bases match TRBD1. The V and J ends lost 4 bases and 0 bases, in that order; junction bases with no gene match: 10. Looked up from germline, CDR1 is SGHRS and CDR2 is YFSETQ. This CDR3 spans 17 amino acids. CDR3 amino acids: CASSRGQAPSSGNTIYF. Here the CDR3 DNA reads TGCGCCAGCAGCAGAGGACAGGCCCCTAGCTCTGGAAACACCATATATTTT.

The J gene is TRBJ1-2, the V gene TRBV5-1; D not certain. In germline, CDR1 is SGHRS, CDR2 YFSETQ. This CDR3 has 15 residues. V shed 2 bases and J shed 4 bases, with 15 bases lying between them. The CDR3 here is CASSLAPQASYGYTF. In DNA, the CDR3 is TGCGCCAGCAGCTTAGCCCCCCAGGCCAGCTATGGCTACACCTTC.

This clone came up a few times. V gene TRBV30 combines with J gene TRBJ1-1; 8 bases are a match to TRBD1. The length of the CDR3 is 13 residues. V was clipped by 3 bases and J by 3 bases; unmatched bases: 3. Germline CDR1 GTSNPN, CDR2 SVGIG (reference sequence). DNA of the CDR3: TGTGCCTGGAGAACAGGGGGGGACACTGAAGCTTTCTTT. Translation gives CAWRTGGDTEAFF.

The J gene is TRBJ1-5, the V gene TRBV6-5, with 11 bases aligning to TRBD1. Germline CDR1 is MNHEY and CDR2 is SVGAGI. V dropped 8 bases and J dropped 6; count of bases not matched to a gene: 0. The CDR3 runs to 12 residues. CDR3 sequence (DNA): TGTGCCAGCGGACAGGGGGCTCAGCCCCAGCATTTT. Residues: CASGQGAQPQHF.

This clone has more than one count but fewer than ten. The V call is TRBV3-1 (or the pseudogene TRBV3-2), the J call TRBJ1-1; D call uncertain. The CDR3 has 15 residues. The germline V gene has CDR1 LGHDT and CDR2 YNNKEL (reference sequence). The germline V and J ends were trimmed by 6 bases and 2 bases, with 16 bases remaining between them. The CDR3 region is CASSPSAGFNTEAFF. As DNA, the CDR3 is TGTGCCAGCAGTCCCTCGGCGGGTTTTAACACTGAAGCTTTCTTT.

This clone was observed once. The chain has TRBV7-6 and TRBJ2-5; D is possibly TRBD2 (6 bases). V lost 1 base, J lost 5 bases, and 17 bases lay in between. Per the germline V gene, CDR1 is SGHVS and CDR2 is FNYEAQ. The CDR3 sequence is 16 residues long. CDR3 protein: CASSLEEGLIWETQYF. DNA for the CDR3: TGTGCCAGCAGCTTAGAGGAGGGATTAATATGGGAGACCCAGTACTTC.

The chain joins TRBV7-2 to TRBJ2-7, with TRBD1 matching 7 bases. Looked up from germline, CDR1 is SGHTA and CDR2 is FQGNSA. Trimming removed 0 bases from V and 2 bases from J; junction bases left unmatched: 16. The CDR3 is made up of 19 amino acids. The CDR3 DNA reads as TGTGCCAGCAGCTTAGCGCAGAAGGGACAGCGTCCGCGAACCTACGAGCAGTACTTC. This gives the protein CASSLAQKGQRPRTYEQYF.

V and J are TRBV19 and TRBJ1-2; 9 positions match TRBD1. Trimming took 2 bases from V and 7 from J; bases not matched to a gene: 8. Germline V lookup: CDR1 LNHDA, CDR2 SQIVND (reference sequence). CDR3 size: 15 residues. CDR3 loop: CASSIPGQGLGGYTF. The DNA for the CDR3 is TGTGCCAGTAGTATACCCGGACAGGGGCTGGGTGGCTACACCTTC.

This rearrangement joins TRBV2 to TRBJ1-1; the D gene is possibly TRBD1 (5 bases). Germline V gene lookup returns CDR1 SNHLY and CDR2 FYNNEI. The CDR3 length is 13 residues. V was pared by 5 bases and J by 1 base, with 8 bases between. The CDR3: CASSRDRNTEAFF. In nucleotides, the CDR3 is TGTGCCAGCAGTCGCGACAGGAACACTGAAGCTTTCTTT.

This chain uses TRBV5-1 with TRBJ1-2, with 11 bases fitting TRBD1. The CDR3 totals 15 residues. V lost 4 bases to trimming and J lost 7 bases; unmatched junction nucleotides: 9. Per the germline V gene, CDR1 is SGHRS and CDR2 is YFSETQ. Here the CDR3 reads CASSLNDGQGAGYTF. Here the CDR3 DNA reads TGCGCCAGCAGCCTTAATGACGGACAGGGGGCTGGCTACACCTTC.

In this sample, this clone turned up a few times. V is TRBV30 and J is TRBJ1-1, with D perhaps matching TRBD1 (5 bases). Per germline, CDR1 GTSNPN and CDR2 SVGIG (reference sequence). The CDR3 runs to 17 residues. V gave up 5 bases and J gave up 1 base, with 23 bases separating them. The CDR3 nucleotides are TGTGCCTGGGGTCTAGATACGACGGGGGGGACGAACACTGAAGCTTTCTTT. It codes for CAWGLDTTGGTNTEAFF.

This clone was counted between two and nine times. The rearrangement uses TRBV27 and TRBJ1-5, with 7 bases matching TRBD1. V lost 3 bases, J lost 3 bases, and 14 bases stayed unmatched. CDR1 is MNHEY, CDR2 SMNVEV, per germline (reference sequence). This CDR3 contains 18 residues. CDR3 residues: CASSFYLSDRSLNQPQHF. DNA for the CDR3: TGTGCCAGCAGTTTCTACTTATCGGACAGGAGCCTCAATCAGCCCCAGCATTTT.

In DNA form, the CDR3 reads TGTGCCAGCAGTGGACAGTCCTCTAACTATGGCTACACCTTC. It is translated as CASSGQSSNYGYTF. The chain uses TRBV2 and TRBJ1-2, with D possibly TRBD1 on 5 matching bases. Germline CDR1 is SNHLY and CDR2 is FYNNEI. V was pared by 4 bases and J by 0 bases, with 9 bases between. The CDR3 length is 14 residues.